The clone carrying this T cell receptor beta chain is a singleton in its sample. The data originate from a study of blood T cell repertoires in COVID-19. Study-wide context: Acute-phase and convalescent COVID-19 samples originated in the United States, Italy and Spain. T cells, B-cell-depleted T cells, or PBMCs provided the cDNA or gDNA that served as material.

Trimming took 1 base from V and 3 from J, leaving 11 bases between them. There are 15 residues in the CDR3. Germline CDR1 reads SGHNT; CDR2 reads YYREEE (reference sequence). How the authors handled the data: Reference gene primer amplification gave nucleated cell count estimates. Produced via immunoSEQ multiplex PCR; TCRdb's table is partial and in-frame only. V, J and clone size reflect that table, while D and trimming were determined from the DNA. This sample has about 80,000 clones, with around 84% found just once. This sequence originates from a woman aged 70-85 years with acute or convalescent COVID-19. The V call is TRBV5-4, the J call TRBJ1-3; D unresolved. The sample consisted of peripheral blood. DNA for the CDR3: TGTGCCAGCAGCTTGTTCGGCGGACTTGGAAACACCATATATTTT. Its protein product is CASSLFGGLGNTIYF.